The 13 T cell receptor beta chains below come from one sample, sequenced in a study of T-cell reconstitution after alpha-beta-depleted transplantation in children (TCRdb year 2016). Library method: PCR. Sequenced on an Illumina HiSeq 2500. TCR library preparation used molecular barcoding, with unique molecular identifiers applied to normalize quantification of the TCRbeta repertoire. The public sequencing data were trimmed at Q25 with fastp and processed into clonotypes with MiXCR by TCRdb, which kept only in-frame beta chains. Rows are unified per CDR3 protein, each entry keeping the most common DNA and genes. Counted in this sample were 250,000 to 300,000 distinct CDR3 sequences; almost 10% of them appeared once. Roughly a tenth of the sample rests with the top ten. Sequencing used PBMCs from the stem cell graft donor, obtained from the stem cell graft. All receptors derive from a human donor who donated a stem cell graft to a child with SCID.

The chain couples TRBV6-5 to TRBJ2-5, with 11 nucleotides matching TRBD1. There are 18 residues in the CDR3. Trimming removed 0 bases from V and 5 bases from J; junction bases left unmatched: 11. Germline V gene data show CDR1 as MNHEY and CDR2 as SVGAGI. CDR3 nucleotide sequence: TGTGCCAGCAGTTACTCCGGGACAGGGGGTCGGCAATCGGAGACCCAGTACTTC. This sequence encodes CASSYSGTGGRQSETQYF.

This chain connects TRBV6-1 to TRBJ1-6; tentatively, D is TRBD1 (6 bases). The CDR3 consists of 14 residues. The V end lost 2 bases, the J end lost 8 bases, and 10 bases lay between the germline ends. Germline V gene data show CDR1 as MNHNS and CDR2 as SASEGT. The CDR3 DNA sequence: TGTGCCAGCAGTGAATACAGGGTCGATTCACCCCTCCACTTT. Its translation is CASSEYRVDSPLHF.

In this sample, this clonotype turned up a few times. The V gene is TRBV29-1, the J gene TRBJ2-5; D unresolved. V lost 4 bases, J lost 5 bases, and 5 bases lay in between. Germline V gene lookup returns CDR1 SQVTM and CDR2 ANQGSEA. The CDR3 length is 10 residues. This CDR3 reads CSVVIETQYF. The CDR3 region has the DNA TGCAGCGTTGTCATCGAGACCCAGTACTTC.

The CDR3 DNA reads TGCGCCAGCAGCCCAACAGCGGGGTTTTACGAGCAGTACTTC. It specifies CASSPTAGFYEQYF. The chain has TRBV5-1 and TRBJ2-7; 7 bases agree with TRBD2. Unmatched junction bases numbered 8, after V lost 4 bases and J lost 4 bases. Per the germline V gene, CDR1 is SGHRS and CDR2 is YFSETQ. The CDR3 runs 14 residues.

This clonotype was counted only a few times. This chain uses TRBV12-3 or TRBV12-4 with TRBJ1-4, with 8 nucleotides matching TRBD1. The CDR3 totals 17 residues. Trimming cost V 3 bases and J 0 bases; bases outside gene matches: 6. CDR3 region: CASSFPGQDATNEKLFF. The CDR3 DNA reads as TGTGCCAGCAGTTTCCCGGGACAGGATGCAACTAATGAAAAACTGTTTTTT.

This chain's CDR3 is CATGTGGRYEQYF. CDR3 nucleotide sequence: TGTGCCACCGGGACAGGGGGGAGATACGAGCAGTACTTC. This chain connects TRBV5-6 to TRBJ2-7, with 11 bases identical to TRBD1. Germline CDR1 reads SGHDT; CDR2 reads YYEEEE. The CDR3 sequence is 13 residues long. The V segment lost 9 bases and the J segment 4 bases; nucleotides outside the gene matches: 6. The full variable domain, completed using reference TRBV5-6 and TRBJ2-7, is DAGVTQSPTHLIKTRGQQVTLRCSPKSGHDTVSWYQQALGQGPQFIFQYYEEEERQRGNFPDRFSGHQFPNYSSELNVNALLLGDSALYLCATGTGGRYEQYFGPGTRLTVT.

This clonotype was observed a handful of times. The chain joins TRBV5-6 to TRBJ2-7; 7 bases align to TRBD2. V lost 4 bases, J lost 5 bases, and 9 bases stayed unmatched. In germline, CDR1 is SGHDT, CDR2 YYEEEE. This CDR3 is built from 14 residues. CDR3 DNA sequence: TGTGCCAGCAGCGGGTCCGGGGGGATCAACGAGCAGTACTTC. Its translation: CASSGSGGINEQYF. The full variable domain, in which reference TRBV5-6 and TRBJ2-7 provide the parts outside the CDR3, is DAGVTQSPTHLIKTRGQQVTLRCSPKSGHDTVSWYQQALGQGPQFIFQYYEEEERQRGNFPDRFSGHQFPNYSSELNVNALLLGDSALYLCASSGSGGINEQYFGPGTRLTVT.

This clonotype has only a few counts. DNA for the CDR3: TGTGCCAGCAGTTCAGGGGGCAGGGGTGTTGCCGGGGAGCTGTTTTTT. The encoded protein is CASSSGGRGVAGELFF. The chain couples TRBV7-3 to TRBJ2-2; TRBD1 matches at 8 bases. Germline CDR1 SGHTA, CDR2 FQGTGA. The V and J ends lost 6 bases and 6 bases, in that order; junction bases with no gene match: 12. The CDR3 extends over 16 amino acids.

The V gene is TRBV7-9, the J gene TRBJ2-7, with D hard to call. CDR3 length equals 12 residues. Germline assignment: CDR1 SEHNR and CDR2 FQNEAQ (reference sequence). Trimming pared 5 bases from V and 7 bases from J, leaving 12 bases between. The CDR3 here is CASSPSIVEQYF. The DNA for the CDR3 is TGTGCCAGCAGCCCATCGATAGTAGAGCAGTACTTC.

In this sample, this clonotype turned up many times. The chain is built from TRBV5-4 and TRBJ1-1; 7 bases fit TRBD1. The CDR3 has 15 residues. Germline V lookup: CDR1 SGHNT, CDR2 YYREEE (reference sequence). J lost 4 bases, V lost 4 bases, and 10 bases had no gene match. The CDR3 nucleotides are TGTGCCAGCAGCCTATCACAGGGGAAGTTCACTGAAGCTTTCTTT. It encodes CASSLSQGKFTEAFF.

A few counts support this clonotype. The rearrangement links TRBV7-2 to TRBJ2-1; 11 bases map to TRBD2. In germline, CDR1 is SGHTA, CDR2 FQGNSA. J gave up 7 bases and V 8 bases, and 13 bases lay outside the gene matches. This CDR3 contains 16 residues. CDR3 protein: CASSFSFSGGANEQFF. The CDR3 DNA follows: TGTGCCAGCTCCTTCTCCTTTAGCGGGGGGGCAAATGAGCAGTTCTTC.

This clonotype was picked up many times. J is TRBJ2-7 and V is TRBV13; the D gene is possibly TRBD2 (6 bases). Trimming removed 5 bases from V and 6 bases from J, with 8 bases in between. Germline CDR1 is PRHDT and CDR2 is FYEKMQ (reference sequence). The CDR3 extends over 11 amino acids. The CDR3 DNA sequence: TGTGCCAGCAGCCGCGGGACCGAGCAGTACTTC. This encodes CASSRGTEQYF. Based on the CDR3 plus reference TRBV13 and TRBJ2-7, the full variable domain is AAGVIQSPRHLIKEKRETATLKCYPIPRHDTVYWYQQGPGQDPQFLISFYEKMQSDKGSIPDRFSAQQFSDYHSELNMSSLELGDSALYFCASSRGTEQYFGPGTRLTVT.

V usage is TRBV5-6 and J usage is TRBJ2-7, with D possibly TRBD1 on 6 matching bases. The V and J ends lost 8 bases and 2 bases respectively, with 14 bases between them. This CDR3 is 13 amino acids long. Germline V CDR1 and CDR2: SGHDT, YYEEEE. CDR3 bases: TGTGCCAGTATCGGACAGAACACCTACGAGCAGTACTTC. Its protein product is CASIGQNTYEQYF.